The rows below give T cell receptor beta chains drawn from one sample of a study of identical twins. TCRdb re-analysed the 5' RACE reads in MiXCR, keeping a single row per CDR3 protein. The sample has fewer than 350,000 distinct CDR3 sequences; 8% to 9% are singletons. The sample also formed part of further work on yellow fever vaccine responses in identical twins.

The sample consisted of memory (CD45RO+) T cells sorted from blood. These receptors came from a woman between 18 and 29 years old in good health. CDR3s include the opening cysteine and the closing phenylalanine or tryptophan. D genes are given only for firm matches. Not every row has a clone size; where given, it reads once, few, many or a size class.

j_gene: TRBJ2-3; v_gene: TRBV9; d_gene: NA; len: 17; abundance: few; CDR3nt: TGTGCCAGCAGCGTAGCTATTCCGGGAGCAGGGATAGATACGCAGTATTTT; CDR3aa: CASSVAIPGAGIDTQYF
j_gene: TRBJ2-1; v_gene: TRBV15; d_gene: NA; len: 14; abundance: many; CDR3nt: TGTGCCACCAGCATGACAAATTTGGCGGGTGAGCAGTTCTTC; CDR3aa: CATSMTNLAGEQFF
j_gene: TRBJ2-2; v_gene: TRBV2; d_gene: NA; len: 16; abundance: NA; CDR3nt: TGTGCCAGCAACAGGGGCGGGGGATCGAACACCGGGGAGCTGTTTTTT; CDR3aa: CASNRGGGSNTGELFF
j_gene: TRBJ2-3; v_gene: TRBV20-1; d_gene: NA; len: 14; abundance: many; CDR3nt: TGCAGTGCTAGACCAGGGGCCCATCCAGATACGCAGTATTTT; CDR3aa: CSARPGAHPDTQYF
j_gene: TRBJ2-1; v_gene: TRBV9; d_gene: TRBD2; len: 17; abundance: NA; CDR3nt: TGTGCCAGCAGCTTGGGGACTAGCGGGAGATTCTACAATGAGCAGTTCTTC; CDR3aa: CASSLGTSGRFYNEQFF
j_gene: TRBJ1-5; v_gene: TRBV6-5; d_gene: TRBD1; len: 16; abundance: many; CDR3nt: TGTGCCAGCAGTTACTCGACAGGGATTGGCGGTCAGCCCCAGCATTTT; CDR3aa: CASSYSTGIGGQPQHF
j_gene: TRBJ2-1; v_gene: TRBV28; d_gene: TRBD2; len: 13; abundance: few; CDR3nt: TGTGCAGCGGGGGGAGGCCCGATACATGAGCAGTTCTTC; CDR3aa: CAAGGGPIHEQFF
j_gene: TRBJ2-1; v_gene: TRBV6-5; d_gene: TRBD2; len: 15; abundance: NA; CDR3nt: TGTGCCAGCAGTTACTCGGCGGGAGAGGGAGTTGAGCAGTTCTTC; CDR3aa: CASSYSAGEGVEQFF
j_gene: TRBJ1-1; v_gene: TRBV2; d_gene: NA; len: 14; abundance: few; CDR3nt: TGTGCCAGCAAATTGGACGGCCGGAACACTGAAGCTTTCTTT; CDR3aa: CASKLDGRNTEAFF
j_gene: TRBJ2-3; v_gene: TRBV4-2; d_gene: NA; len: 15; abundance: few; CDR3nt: TGTGCCAGCAGCCAATACACCTCAGGTACAGATACGCAGTATTTT; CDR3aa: CASSQYTSGTDTQYF
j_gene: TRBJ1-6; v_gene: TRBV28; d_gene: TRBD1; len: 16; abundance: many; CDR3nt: TGTGCCAGCAGTTTAATGTTGGGACAGGGGAATTCACCCCTCCACTTT; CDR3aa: CASSLMLGQGNSPLHF
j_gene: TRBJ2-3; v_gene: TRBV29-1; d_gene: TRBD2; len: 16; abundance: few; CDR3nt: TGCAGCGCCCGGGGACTAGCGGAACAGGGCACAGATACGCAGTATTTT; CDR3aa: CSARGLAEQGTDTQYF
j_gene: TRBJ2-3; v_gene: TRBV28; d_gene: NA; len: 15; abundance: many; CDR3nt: TGTGCCAGCCGGGACTCCCGCATACCCACAGATACGCAGTATTTT; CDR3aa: CASRDSRIPTDTQYF
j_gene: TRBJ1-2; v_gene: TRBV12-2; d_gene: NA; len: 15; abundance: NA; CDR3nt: TGTGCAAGTCGCCTAAGGACAGGGAATAACTATGGCTACACCTTC; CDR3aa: CASRLRTGNNYGYTF
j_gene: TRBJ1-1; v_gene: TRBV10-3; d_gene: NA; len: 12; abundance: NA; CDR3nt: TGTGCCTCCGGGAGGACGAACACTGAAGCTTTCTTT; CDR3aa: CASGRTNTEAFF
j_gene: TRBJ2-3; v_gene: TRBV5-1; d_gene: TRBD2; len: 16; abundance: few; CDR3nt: TGCGCCAGCAGCTTGGGGGCTAGCGGCCGCACAGATACGCAGTATTTT; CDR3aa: CASSLGASGRTDTQYF
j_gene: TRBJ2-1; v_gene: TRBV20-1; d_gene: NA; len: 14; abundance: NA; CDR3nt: TGCAGTGCTAGAGACCCAACTGACAGCAATGAGCAGTTCTTC; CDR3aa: CSARDPTDSNEQFF
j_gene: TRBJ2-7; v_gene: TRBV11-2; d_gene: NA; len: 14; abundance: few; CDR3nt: TGTGCCAGCAGCTTAGGAGGCAACTCCTACGAGCAGTACTTC; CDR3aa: CASSLGGNSYEQYF
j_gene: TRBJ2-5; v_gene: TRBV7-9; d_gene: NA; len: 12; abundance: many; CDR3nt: TGTGCCAGCAGTTCCCAGGGGGAGACCCAGTACTTC; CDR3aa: CASSSQGETQYF
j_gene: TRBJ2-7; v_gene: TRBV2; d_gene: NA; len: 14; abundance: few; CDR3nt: TGTGCCAGCAGTGAGGAATTAGCAATCAACGAGCAGTACTTC; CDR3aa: CASSEELAINEQYF
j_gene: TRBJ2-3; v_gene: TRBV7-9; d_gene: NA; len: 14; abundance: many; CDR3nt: TGTGCCAGCAGCTTAAAGAGTCCCCCAGATACGCAGTATTTT; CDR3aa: CASSLKSPPDTQYF
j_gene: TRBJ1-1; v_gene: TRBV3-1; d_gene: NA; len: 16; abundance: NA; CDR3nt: TGTGCCAGCAGCCCTCCGGGCCGCCTGGCTGACACTGAAGCTTTCTTT; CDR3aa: CASSPPGRLADTEAFF
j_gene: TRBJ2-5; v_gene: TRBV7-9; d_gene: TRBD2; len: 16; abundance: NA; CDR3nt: TGTGCCAGCAGCTTAGTCATAACGGGGGGGCTTGGGACCCAGTACTTC; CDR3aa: CASSLVITGGLGTQYF
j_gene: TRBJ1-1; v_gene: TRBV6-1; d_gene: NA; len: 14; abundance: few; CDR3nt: TGTGCCAGCTCCCGCGGGCAAGCGAGAACTGAAGCTTTCTTT; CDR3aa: CASSRGQARTEAFF
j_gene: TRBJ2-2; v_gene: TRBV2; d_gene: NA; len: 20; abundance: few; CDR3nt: TGTGCCAGCAGTGAAGTTTCAGGGTGGGATGGCGAGTCGAACACCGGGGAGCTGTTTTTT; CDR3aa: CASSEVSGWDGESNTGELFF